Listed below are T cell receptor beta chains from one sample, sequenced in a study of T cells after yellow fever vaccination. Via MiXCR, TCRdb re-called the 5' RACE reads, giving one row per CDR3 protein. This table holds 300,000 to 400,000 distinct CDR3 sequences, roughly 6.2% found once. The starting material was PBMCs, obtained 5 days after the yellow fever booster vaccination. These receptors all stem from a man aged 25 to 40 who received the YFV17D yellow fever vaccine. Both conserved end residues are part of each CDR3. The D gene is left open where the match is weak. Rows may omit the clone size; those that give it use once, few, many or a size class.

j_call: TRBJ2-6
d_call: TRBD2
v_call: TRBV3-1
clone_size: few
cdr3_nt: TGTGCCAGCAGAGGACTAGCGGATTCTGGGGCCAACGTCCTGACTTTC
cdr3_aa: CASRGLADSGANVLTF

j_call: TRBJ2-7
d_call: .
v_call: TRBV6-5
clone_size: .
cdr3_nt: TGTGCCAGCAGTTACTCGCAAGCGTACGAGCAGTACTTC
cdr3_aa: CASSYSQAYEQYF

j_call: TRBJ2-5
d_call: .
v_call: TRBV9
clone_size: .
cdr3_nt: TGTGCCAGCAGCGTAGACAAGGGCCAAGAGACCCAGTACTTC
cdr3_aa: CASSVDKGQETQYF

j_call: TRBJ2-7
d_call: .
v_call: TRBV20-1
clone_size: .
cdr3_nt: TGCAGTGCCTCAAATGACTTCTACGAGCAGTACTTC
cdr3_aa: CSASNDFYEQYF

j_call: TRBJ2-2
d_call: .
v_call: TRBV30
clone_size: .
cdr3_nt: TGTGCCTGGGGCCGGATCGAGCTGTTTTTT
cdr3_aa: CAWGRIELFF

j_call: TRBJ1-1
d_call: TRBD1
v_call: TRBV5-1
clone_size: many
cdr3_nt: TGCGCCAGCAGCACCCAAGACAGGGGGCCTGAAGCTTTCTTT
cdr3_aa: CASSTQDRGPEAFF

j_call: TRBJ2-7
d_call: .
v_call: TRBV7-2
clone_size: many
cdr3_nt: TGTGCCAGCAGCGGCCGATCCGGGAGTTACGAGCAGTACTTC
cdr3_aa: CASSGRSGSYEQYF

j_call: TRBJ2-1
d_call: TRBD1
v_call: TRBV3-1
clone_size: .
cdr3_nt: TGTGCCAGCAGCCAAGGGGACAGGATTAGACTAGTCCCCTACAATGAGCAGTTCTTC
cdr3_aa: CASSQGDRIRLVPYNEQFF

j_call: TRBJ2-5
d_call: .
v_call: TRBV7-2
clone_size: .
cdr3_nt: TGTGCCAGCAGGCAGGGGGGCAGGAGCGAAGAGACCCAGTACTTC
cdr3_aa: CASRQGGRSEETQYF

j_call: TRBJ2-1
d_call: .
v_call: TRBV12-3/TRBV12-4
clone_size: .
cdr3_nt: TGTGCCAGCAGCGTGAATAGAATAGAGCTCTCCTACAATGAGCAGTTCTTC
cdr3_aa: CASSVNRIELSYNEQFF

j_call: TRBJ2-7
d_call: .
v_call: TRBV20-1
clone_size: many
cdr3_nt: TGCAGTGCAAATACCGGGACGACATACGGCTACGAGCAGTACTTC
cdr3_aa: CSANTGTTYGYEQYF

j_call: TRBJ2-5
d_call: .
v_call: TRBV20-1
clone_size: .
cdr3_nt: TGCAGTGCTATAGCGAATCAAGAGACCCAGTACTTC
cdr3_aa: CSAIANQETQYF

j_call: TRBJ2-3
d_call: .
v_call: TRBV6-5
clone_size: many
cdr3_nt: TGTGCCAGCAGTTACTCGCCTAGCACAGATACGCAGTATTTT
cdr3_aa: CASSYSPSTDTQYF

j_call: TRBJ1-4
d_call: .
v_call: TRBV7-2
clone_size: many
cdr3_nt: TGTGCCAGCAGCTCTTACAGGGCGGCAAAACTGTTTTTT
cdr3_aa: CASSSYRAAKLFF

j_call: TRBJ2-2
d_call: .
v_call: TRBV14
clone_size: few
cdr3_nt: TGTGCCAGCAGCCAAAATGACAACACCGGGGAGCTGTTTTTT
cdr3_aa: CASSQNDNTGELFF

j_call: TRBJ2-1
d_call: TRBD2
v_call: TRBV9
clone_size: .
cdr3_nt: TGTGCCAGCAGCGTAGCTAGCGGGAGGGGGGAGGAGCAGTTCTTC
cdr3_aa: CASSVASGRGEEQFF

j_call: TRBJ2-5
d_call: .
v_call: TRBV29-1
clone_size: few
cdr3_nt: TGCACCGGGAGAAGGGGGGAGACCCAGTACTTC
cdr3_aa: CTGRRGETQYF

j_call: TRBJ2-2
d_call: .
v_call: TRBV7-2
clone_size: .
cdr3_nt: TGTGCCAGCAGCTTTTTCACCTCACAAGGGGCCGGGGAGCTGTTTTTT
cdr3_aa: CASSFFTSQGAGELFF

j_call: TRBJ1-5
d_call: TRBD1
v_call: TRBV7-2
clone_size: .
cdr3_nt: TGTGCCAGCAGCTTGACAGGGGGCGAACAGCCCCAGCATTTT
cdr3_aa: CASSLTGGEQPQHF

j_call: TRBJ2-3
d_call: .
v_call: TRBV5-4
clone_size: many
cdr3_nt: TGTGCCAGCAGCTTGGCGGGCTATACGCAGTATTTT
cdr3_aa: CASSLAGYTQYF

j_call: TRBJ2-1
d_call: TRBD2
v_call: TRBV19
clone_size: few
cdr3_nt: TGTGCCAGTAGTACCCCGGGACTACTTATCGGGCAGTTCTTC
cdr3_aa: CASSTPGLLIGQFF

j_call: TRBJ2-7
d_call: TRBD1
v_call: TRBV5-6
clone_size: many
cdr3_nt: TGTGCCAGCAGCTCCCTATCGCAGGGGGCAAGGAATTTGGGCAACGAGCAGTACTTC
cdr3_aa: CASSSLSQGARNLGNEQYF

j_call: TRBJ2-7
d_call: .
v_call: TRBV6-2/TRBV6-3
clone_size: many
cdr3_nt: TGTGCCAGCAGAGGGGTTGCTTCGTACGAGCAGTACTTC
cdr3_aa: CASRGVASYEQYF

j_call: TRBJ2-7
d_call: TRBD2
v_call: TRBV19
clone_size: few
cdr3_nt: TGTGCCAGTAGTACCGGAATAGCGGGAGTTAACGAGCAGTACTTC
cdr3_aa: CASSTGIAGVNEQYF

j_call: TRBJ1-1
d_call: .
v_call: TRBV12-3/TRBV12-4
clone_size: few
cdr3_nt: TGTGCCAGCGGGGACTTGAGTCCCCCTGAAGCTTTCTTT
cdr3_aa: CASGDLSPPEAFF

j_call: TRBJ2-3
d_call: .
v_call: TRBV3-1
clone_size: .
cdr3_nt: TGTGCCAGCAGCCAGCTGGAGGGGGATACGCAGTATTTT
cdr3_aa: CASSQLEGDTQYF

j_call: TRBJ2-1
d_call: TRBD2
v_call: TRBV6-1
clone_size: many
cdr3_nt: TGTGCCAGCAGGGACCCGGGACTAGCGGGAGGACACAATGAGCAGTTCTTC
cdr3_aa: CASRDPGLAGGHNEQFF